The rows below give T cell receptor beta chains drawn from one sample of a study of breast tumors, draining lymph nodes, adjacent tissues. Each CDR3 protein is one row after TCRdb ran MiXCR on the multiplex PCR reads. The sample contains nearly 110,000 distinct CDR3 sequences, around 30% of which appear only once. The sample was axillary lymph node tissue. The source is a female donor with breast cancer. Some clones in this sample may be carry-over from other donors' samples. The CDR3 runs from the conserved cysteine through the conserved F or W. The D gene is left open where the match is weak. Some rows mark clone size as missing; the rest say once, few, many or name a class of expanded clone.

j_gene | d_gene | abundance | v_gene | CDR3aa | CDR3nt
TRBJ2-1 | TRBD2 | many | TRBV7-2 | CASSLVAGGPGGEQFF | TGTGCCAGCAGCTTAGTAGCGGGGGGGCCCGGGGGTGAGCAGTTCTTC
TRBJ1-6 | . | . | TRBV6-5 | CASRAGGSYLHF | TGTGCCAGCAGAGCGGGGGGGTCCTACCTCCACTTT
TRBJ2-7 | TRBD2 | many | TRBV27 | CASSSSSGLAGEQYF | TGTGCCAGCAGTTCCAGCTCGGGACTAGCGGGAGAGCAGTACTTC
TRBJ1-5 | . | many | TRBV18 | CASSPGGQPQHF | TGTGCCAGCTCACCGGGGGGTCAGCCCCAGCATTTT
TRBJ1-4 | TRBD1 | many | TRBV6-5 | CASSWGTGRNEKLFF | TGTGCCAGCAGCTGGGGGACAGGGCGAAATGAAAAACTGTTTTTT
TRBJ2-3 | TRBD2 | . | TRBV6-1 | CASSGTSGSDTQYF | TGTGCCAGCAGTGGGACTAGCGGGTCAGATACGCAGTATTTT
TRBJ1-1 | TRBD1 | . | TRBV4-3 | CASSTRTGRTEAFF | TGCGCCAGCAGCACCAGGACAGGACGGACTGAAGCTTTCTTT
TRBJ1-5 | . | . | TRBV27 | CASRLSGGNQPQHF | TGTGCCAGCAGGTTATCGGGCGGGAATCAGCCCCAGCATTTT
TRBJ1-5 | TRBD1 | many | TRBV18 | CASSPGQGSNQPQHF | TGTGCCAGCTCACCGGGACAGGGGAGCAATCAGCCCCAGCATTTT
TRBJ1-2 | . | . | TRBV2 | CASSQGTNHGYTF | TGTGCCAGCAGCCAGGGGACAAACCATGGCTACACCTTC
TRBJ1-2 | . | . | TRBV7-9 | CASRRTANYGYTF | TGTGCCAGCAGACGGACAGCTAACTATGGCTACACCTTC
TRBJ1-4 | . | medium-sized | TRBV20-1 | CSASSRDNEKLFF | TGCAGTGCTAGTAGTAGGGATAATGAAAAACTGTTTTTT
TRBJ1-1 | . | few | TRBV5-1 | CASTQGPGSLEAFF | TGCGCCAGCACCCAGGGGCCGGGGTCATTAGAAGCTTTCTTT
TRBJ1-2 | TRBD1 | many | TRBV3-1 | CASSRRTGNYGYTF | TGTGCCAGCAGCCGGCGGACAGGCAACTATGGCTACACCTTC
TRBJ2-3 | TRBD1 | many | TRBV9 | CASSTRSQGADTQYF | TGTGCCAGCAGCACCCGATCACAGGGGGCAGATACGCAGTATTTT
TRBJ1-5 | . | many | TRBV5-6 | CASSLRNQPQHF | TGTGCCAGCAGCTTGCGCAATCAGCCCCAGCATTTT
TRBJ2-3 | TRBD1 | many | TRBV20-1 | CSASLDRALSTDTQYF | TGCAGTGCTAGTTTGGACAGGGCCCTTAGCACAGATACGCAGTATTTT
TRBJ2-1 | TRBD2 | . | TRBV15 | CATSRMGTRLSYNEQFF | TGTGCCACCAGCAGAATGGGGACTAGGCTATCCTACAATGAGCAGTTCTTC
TRBJ2-1 | . | . | TRBV6-6 | CASGCTGNEQFF | TGTGCCAGCGGTTGTACGGGCAATGAGCAGTTCTTC
TRBJ1-2 | TRBD1 | many | TRBV3-1 | CASSRQGARYGYTF | TGTGCCAGCAGTCGACAGGGGGCTCGGTATGGCTACACCTTC
TRBJ1-2 | TRBD1 | . | TRBV20-1 | CSARSRSRTGGFGGYGYTF | TGCAGTGCTAGAAGCCGCTCCAGGACAGGGGGCTTTGGAGGCTATGGCTACACCTTC
TRBJ1-2 | TRBD1 | many | TRBV20-1 | CSVSTGDDGYTF | TGCAGTGTCTCGACAGGGGACGATGGCTACACCTTC
TRBJ2-5 | . | . | TRBV20-1 | CSAAPRPTGQYF | TGCAGTGCTGCACCCCGCCCCACCGGCCAGTACTTC
TRBJ1-2 | TRBD1 | . | TRBV24-1 | CALDRSNYGYTF | TGTGCCTTGGACAGGAGTAACTATGGCTACACCTTC
TRBJ2-1 | . | many | TRBV13 | CASAQPGSANEQFF | TGTGCCAGCGCTCAGCCCGGGTCGGCCAATGAGCAGTTCTTC
TRBJ2-1 | TRBD2 | many | TRBV4-3 | CASSQDSYSRTSGVNEQFF | TGCGCCAGCAGCCAAGATTCCTATTCCCGGACTAGCGGGGTAAACGAGCAGTTCTTC
TRBJ1-4 | . | many | TRBV27 | CASSLWNSFATNEKLFF | TGTGCCAGCAGTTTATGGAACAGCTTTGCAACTAATGAAAAACTGTTTTTT
TRBJ1-6 | TRBD1 | many | TRBV7-2 | CASSLNPGGSVRSPLHF | TGTGCCAGCAGCCTCAACCCAGGGGGAAGTGTTCGATCACCCCTCCACTTT
TRBJ1-6 | TRBD1 | many | TRBV10-3 | CAISEHGTANSPLHF | TGTGCCATCAGTGAACACGGGACAGCTAATTCACCCCTCCACTTT
TRBJ1-3 | TRBD1 | many | TRBV9 | CASSGGQATGDTIYF | TGTGCCAGCAGCGGAGGACAGGCGACTGGGGACACCATATATTTT
TRBJ1-6 | TRBD1 | . | TRBV9 | CASAGTGSSPLHF | TGTGCCAGCGCCGGGACAGGGAGTTCGCCGCTCCACTTT
TRBJ2-5 | TRBD1 | . | TRBV7-9 | CASSPGTGGSSQETQYF | TGTGCCAGCAGTCCGGGGACAGGGGGCTCCAGTCAAGAGACCCAGTACTTC
TRBJ1-5 | . | . | TRBV7-3 | CASSQDRTSTDTQHF | TGTGCCAGCAGTCAAGATAGGACCTCCACAGATACGCAGCATTTT
TRBJ1-3 | . | many | TRBV3-1 | CASSPGLSSGNTIYF | TGTGCCAGCAGCCCGGGGTTGAGCTCTGGAAACACCATATATTTT
TRBJ2-7 | TRBD1 | many | TRBV20-1 | CSARRGQGAREQYF | TGCAGTGCTAGGAGAGGACAGGGGGCGAGAGAGCAGTACTTC
TRBJ2-3 | . | many | TRBV6-5 | CASRRTSGTDTQYF | TGTGCCAGCAGACGGACGTCGGGCACAGATACGCAGTATTTT
TRBJ2-3 | . | many | TRBV10-1 | CASSESSGTPDTQYF | TGCGCCAGCAGTGAATCCTCGGGCACCCCAGATACGCAGTATTTT
TRBJ2-3 | TRBD2 | many | TRBV7-3 | CASSPRLAGADTQYF | TGTGCCAGCAGCCCACGACTAGCGGGAGCAGATACGCAGTATTTT
TRBJ2-1 | . | few | TRBV6-5 | CASRRPGYNEQFF | TGTGCCAGCAGGCGCCCCGGGTACAATGAGCAGTTCTTC
TRBJ1-4 | . | . | TRBV4-1 | CASSLSEANEKLFF | TGCGCCAGCAGCCTTTCGGAGGCTAATGAAAAACTGTTTTTT
TRBJ2-7 | TRBD1 | many | TRBV6-2/TRBV6-3 | CASSYADRGEQYF | TGTGCCAGCAGTTACGCCGACAGGGGAGAGCAGTACTTC
TRBJ2-5 | . | many | TRBV20-1 | CSARRLQWDWETQYF | TGCAGTGCTAGACGCCTCCAATGGGACTGGGAGACCCAGTACTTC
TRBJ1-2 | . | many | TRBV28 | CASSFSGTPQYTF | TGTGCCAGCAGTTTCTCCGGGACACCTCAATACACCTTC
TRBJ1-6 | . | . | TRBV20-1 | CSARDRSGDTSPLHF | TGCAGTGCTAGGGATCGGTCAGGGGATACTTCACCCCTCCACTTT
TRBJ2-1 | . | many | TRBV19 | CASSIRGNEQFF | TGTGCCAGTAGTATACGGGGGAATGAGCAGTTCTTC
TRBJ2-5 | TRBD1 | few | TRBV6-1 | CASSPGTGTETQYF | TGTGCCAGCAGTCCCGGGACAGGGACAGAGACCCAGTACTTC
TRBJ2-2 | . | many | TRBV6-1 | CASLPGETTGELFF | TGTGCCAGCTTACCGGGAGAGACTACCGGGGAGCTGTTTTTT
TRBJ2-7 | . | many | TRBV5-1 | CASSFDRSSYEQYF | TGCGCCAGCAGCTTTGACAGGAGCTCCTACGAGCAGTACTTC
TRBJ2-3 | . | many | TRBV9 | CASSAPGGGTDTQYF | TGTGCCAGCAGCGCCCCGGGCGGGGGCACAGATACGCAGTATTTT
TRBJ1-5 | . | many | TRBV7-2 | CASSLSRTGDQPQHF | TGTGCCAGCAGCTTATCTAGAACTGGGGATCAGCCCCAGCATTTT
TRBJ2-7 | . | many | TRBV15 | CATSRVLGGGLYEQYF | TGTGCCACCAGCAGAGTCTTGGGGGGCGGACTCTACGAGCAGTACTTC
TRBJ2-7 | . | . | TRBV7-2 | CASSVRDPNRHERYF | TGTGCCAGCAGCGTCCGGGACCCTAATCGGCACGAGCGGTACTTC
TRBJ2-1 | . | many | TRBV11-3 | CASSLGSHGRQFF | TGTGCCAGCAGCTTGGGCAGTCACGGACGGCAGTTCTTC
TRBJ2-5 | . | . | TRBV6-2/TRBV6-3 | CASSFRTGETQYF | TGTGCCAGCAGTTTCCGAACCGGGGAGACCCAGTACTTC
TRBJ2-5 | . | . | TRBV29-1 | CSVEDLGEETQYF | TGCAGCGTTGAAGATTTGGGAGAGGAGACCCAGTACTTC